Many counts were recorded for the clone carrying this TCR beta chain. Amplified TCR beta CDR3 regions came from RNA transcripts. A set of HTBI primers served as the primers for a first-round RT-PCR of the TCR CDR3. TCRdb re-analysed the multiplex PCR reads in MiXCR, keeping a single row per CDR3 protein. The data hold 600,000 to 650,000 distinct CDR3 sequences, with 20% observed a single time. These data belong to a study of T cells in Graves' hyperthyroidism and ophthalmopathy. This CDR3 has 13 amino acids. Germline CDR1 reads SNHLY; CDR2 reads FYNNEI. The V gene end was trimmed by 11 bases and the J gene end by 2 bases; junction bases not matched to a gene: 8.

Sequencing was performed on blood. The origin of this receptor is a man younger than 40 with Graves' ophthalmopathy. This sequence joins TRBV2 and TRBJ2-5, with 7 bases lining up with TRBD2. CDR3 loop: CADLPGLQETQYF. CDR3 DNA: TGTGCCGACCTACCGGGACTACAAGAGACCCAGTACTTC.